A selection of T cell receptor beta chains follows, all from one sample in a study of CD8 T cells in Susac syndrome. TCRdb used MiXCR to reprocess the immunoSEQ multiplex PCR reads, holding one entry per CDR3 protein. The data show 100,000 to 150,000 distinct CDR3 sequences, around 94% seen once. The sequenced sample was CD4+ T cells from PBMCs. Every receptor here comes from a human donor in good health. CDR3s include the opening cysteine and the closing phenylalanine or tryptophan. Each record gives: CDR3 protein, V gene.

CDR3aa: CSAREAGSSYNEQFF
v_gene: TRBV20-1

CDR3aa: CASRETWGTGELFF
v_gene: TRBV27

CDR3aa: CASSAILGQYF
v_gene: TRBV6-1

CDR3aa: CASSQDAPYSGYTF
v_gene: TRBV14

CDR3aa: CASSQDGTSGMGFGGELFF
v_gene: TRBV4-2

CDR3aa: CSVVRLAGGPGYF
v_gene: TRBV29-1

CDR3aa: CASSLAGGRETQYF
v_gene: TRBV7-2

CDR3aa: CSAPRRETQYF
v_gene: TRBV20-1

CDR3aa: CASSPFGTNQETQYF
v_gene: TRBV18

CDR3aa: CASSQATGAGANVLTF
v_gene: TRBV4-3

CDR3aa: CASIPGTGGAYEQYF
v_gene: TRBV19

CDR3aa: CASSPPGLARGKNIQYF
v_gene: TRBV6-2/TRBV6-3

CDR3aa: CASSSTSGSYEQYF
v_gene: TRBV7-2

CDR3aa: CASSELGGDGYTF
v_gene: TRBV5-1

CDR3aa: CASSETVTYNEQFF
v_gene: TRBV6-1

CDR3aa: CASSFGPDESYEQYF
v_gene: TRBV6-5

CDR3aa: CASSQVRPGTQYF
v_gene: TRBV3-1

CDR3aa: CSALSVSTDTQYF
v_gene: TRBV20-1

CDR3aa: CAPSPGAANEKLFF
v_gene: TRBV6-6

CDR3aa: CASSLRGAGAGYNEQFF
v_gene: TRBV6-1

CDR3aa: CASRVPGQEDEAFF
v_gene: TRBV27

CDR3aa: CASSQDQAGAGEQFF
v_gene: TRBV4-2

CDR3aa: CASSLSREAYGYTF
v_gene: TRBV27

CDR3aa: CASSPDKNYGYTF
v_gene: TRBV7-2

CDR3aa: CSATEVGRRVGELFF
v_gene: TRBV20-1

CDR3aa: CASSQDTGTSGSPDTQYF
v_gene: TRBV4-3

CDR3aa: CANSFLTSDYNEQFF
v_gene: TRBV5-1

CDR3aa: CASSLVDSLQETQYF
v_gene: TRBV7-2

CDR3aa: CASSYRYEQYF
v_gene: TRBV6-2/TRBV6-3

CDR3aa: CASSPGKAGGHDHNEQFF
v_gene: TRBV3-1

CDR3aa: CASSPTGGGNYEQYF
v_gene: TRBV6-5

CDR3aa: CSVTEQGGTEAFF
v_gene: TRBV29-1

CDR3aa: CASSSTSGFYEQYF
v_gene: TRBV7-2

CDR3aa: CASSRGLAGVRGSGDTQYF
v_gene: TRBV4-3

CDR3aa: CASSWGVRYGYTF
v_gene: TRBV28

CDR3aa: CASRTDNTGELFF
v_gene: TRBV5-4

CDR3aa: CASSAGVGYNEQFF
v_gene: TRBV19

CDR3aa: CASSQDASGANSGANVLTF
v_gene: TRBV4-1

CDR3aa: CASSLWVSGPTGELFF
v_gene: TRBV27

CDR3aa: CASSYSTEQETQYF
v_gene: TRBV6-5

CDR3aa: CASRLVYEQYF
v_gene: TRBV2

CDR3aa: CASSLGTYTGELFF
v_gene: TRBV9

CDR3aa: CASSQDRSNTEAFF
v_gene: TRBV2

CDR3aa: CASSSTSYVRNIQYF
v_gene: TRBV7-2

CDR3aa: CASAQGGDYGYTF
v_gene: TRBV2

CDR3aa: CASSLEWLAGGFSAYNEQFF
v_gene: TRBV27

CDR3aa: CASSLSPSPGDTQYF
v_gene: TRBV7-7

CDR3aa: CASSQATSGTYQETQYF
v_gene: TRBV3-1

CDR3aa: CASSLAARSHGYTF
v_gene: TRBV7-8

CDR3aa: CASSYPDPHNEQFF
v_gene: TRBV6-2/TRBV6-3

CDR3aa: CASSPGQVLSYEQYF
v_gene: TRBV5-4

CDR3aa: CASSYSLGGYMNTEAFF
v_gene: TRBV6-2/TRBV6-3

CDR3aa: CASREGSWDGYTF
v_gene: TRBV3-1

CDR3aa: CASSRSQMGSGRSGETQYF
v_gene: TRBV6-1